This T cell receptor beta chain was observed in a study of cytomegalovirus exposure and HLA in healthy donors. This CDR3 has 13 amino acids. CDR1 and CDR2 from the germline V gene are MNHEY and SMNVEV (reference sequence). V lost 2 bases and J 7 bases, leaving 8 bases between the germline ends. Generated by immunoSEQ multiplex PCR, the TCRdb table keeps only in-frame clones and is missing some. The sample contains fewer than 100,000 clones, approximately 93% of which appear only once. The specimen was PBMCs. The TCR originated in a woman aged 18-29 years in good health and CMV-seropositive. The gene calls are TRBV27 and TRBJ1-4; the D gene is possibly TRBD1 (5 bases). The CDR3 spells CASSLGGGEKLFF. The CDR3 DNA reads TGTGCCAGCAGTTTAGGGGGGGGTGAAAAACTGTTTTTT. The variable domain in full, completed from reference TRBV27 and TRBJ1-4, reads EAQVTQNPRYLITVTGKKLTVTCSQNMNHEYMSWYRQDPGLGLRQIYYSMNVEVTDKGDVPEGYKVSRKEKRNFPLILESPSPNQTSLYFCASSLGGGEKLFFGSGTQLSVL.